The 32 T cell receptor beta chains presented below share a single source sample, sequenced in a study of control samples from healthy donors and cancer patients. Some clones are missing from TCRdb's copy, which holds only in-frame ones; the method was immunoSEQ multiplex PCR. Among around 180,000 clones listed, approximately 86% were seen once. The specimen sequenced was blood. These TCRs come from a woman in her 30s in good health.

This clone has a single count. The chain combines TRBV2 with TRBJ1-2; 8 bases agree with TRBD1. The CDR3 consists of 17 residues. Germline V gene lookup returns CDR1 SNHLY and CDR2 FYNNEI. Germline trimming cut 5 bases from V and 1 base from J; bases unmatched to any gene: 12. The CDR3 sequence: CASSINNRGSDNYGYTF. Written as DNA, the CDR3 is TGTGCCAGCAGTATAAATAACAGGGGGAGCGATAACTATGGCTACACCTTC. Full variable domain (outside the CDR3, taken from reference TRBV2 and TRBJ1-2): EPEVTQTPSHQVTQMGQEVILRCVPISNHLYFYWYRQILGQKVEFLVSFYNNEISEKSEIFDDQFSVERPDGSNFTLKIRSTKLEDSAMYFCASSINNRGSDNYGYTFGSGTRLTVV.

The genes are TRBV6-5 and TRBJ2-3; D might be TRBD1 or TRBD2, each matching 6 bases. Germline CDR1 is MNHEY and CDR2 is SVGAGI. V lost 2 bases and J lost 2, with 14 bases in between. CDR3 length: 16 residues. CDR3 protein: CASSYPGDKATDTQYF. In nucleotides, the CDR3 is TGTGCCAGCAGTTACCCGGGGGACAAGGCCACAGATACGCAGTATTTT.

This clone was seen once. This chain joins TRBV2 and TRBJ2-4, with 8 bases identical to TRBD1. V gave up 3 bases and J gave up 4 bases; unmatched junction bases: 11. The CDR3 sequence is 17 residues long. From germline, CDR1 is SNHLY and CDR2 FYNNEI. CDR3 DNA: TGTGCCAGCAGTGACATTTTTAAGGGGACAGGTAAAAACATTCAGTACTTC. This gives the protein CASSDIFKGTGKNIQYF.

The genes are TRBV20-1 and TRBJ2-1; D unresolved. This CDR3 contains 14 residues. The V end lost 3 bases, the J end lost 0 bases, and 9 bases lay between the germline ends. From germline, CDR1 is DFQATT and CDR2 SNEGSKA (reference sequence). CDR3 in DNA: TGCAGTGCTAGTAGCAGCGTCTCCTACAATGAGCAGTTCTTC. Its protein is CSASSSVSYNEQFF.

This chain links TRBV7-2 with TRBJ2-5, with TRBD1 identical over 7 bases. V trimming: 4 bases; J trimming: 2 bases; junction bases outside the gene matches: 7. CDR1 is SGHTA, CDR2 FQGNSA, per germline. This CDR3 is built from 15 residues. The CDR3 sequence: CASSSRQGQQETQYF. The CDR3 DNA is TGTGCCAGCAGCTCCCGACAGGGACAACAAGAGACCCAGTACTTC.

This rearrangement joins TRBV6-5 to TRBJ2-7; D assignment may be TRBD1 or TRBD2 (5 bases each). Germline V gene data show CDR1 as MNHEY and CDR2 as SVGAGI. V shed 6 bases and J shed 4 bases, with 13 bases lying between them. The CDR3 totals 13 residues. The CDR3 loop reads CASSPGTPYEQYF. The CDR3 region has the DNA TGTGCCAGCAGCCCCGGGACCCCATACGAGCAGTACTTC.

This clone has just a few counts. V and J are TRBV15 and TRBJ1-4; TRBD1 aligns across 9 bases. Germline lookup yields CDR1 LNHNV and CDR2 YYDKDF (reference sequence). Trimming cost V 0 bases and J 7 bases; bases outside gene matches: 6. The CDR3 spans 16 residues. This CDR3 reads CATSRDGDRVFEKLFF. CDR3 nucleotide sequence: TGTGCCACCAGCAGAGATGGGGACAGGGTTTTTGAAAAACTGTTTTTT.

The chain is built from TRBV4-2 and TRBJ1-2; D is ambiguous. Trimming cost V 0 bases and J 5 bases, with 13 bases left between them. The CDR3 spans 15 residues. CDR1 and CDR2 from the germline V gene are LGHNA and YNFKEQ. CDR3: CASSQDRRAQYGYTF. The CDR3 coding sequence is TGTGCCAGCAGCCAAGATCGCCGGGCGCAATATGGCTACACCTTC.

The V gene is TRBV18, the J gene TRBJ2-3; possibly TRBD1 for D (5 bases). Trimming took off 11 bases at V and 0 bases at J, with 15 bases between the two ends. CDR3 length: 14 amino acids. Germline assignment: CDR1 KGHSH and CDR2 LQKENI. The CDR3 protein is CAGTQGLSTDTQYF. CDR3 bases: TGTGCCGGAACGCAGGGCCTTAGCACAGATACGCAGTATTTT.

The genes are TRBV5-1 and TRBJ1-6; 7 bases align to TRBD1. Trimming took 4 bases from V and 6 from J; bases not matched to a gene: 10. The CDR3 runs 16 residues. Germline lookup yields CDR1 SGHRS and CDR2 YFSETQ. The DNA of the CDR3 is TGCGCCAGCAGCATAAATCAGGGGGTGCTTAATTCACCCCTCCACTTT. Its protein is CASSINQGVLNSPLHF.

The J gene is TRBJ1-4, the V gene TRBV24-1; 8 bases are shared with TRBD1. CDR1 and CDR2 from the germline V gene are KGHDR and SFDVKD. This CDR3 has 15 amino acids. The trim removed 4 bases at V and 6 bases at J, leaving 6 bases unmatched. CDR3 sequence: CATSERQGRYEKLFF. The CDR3 DNA follows: TGTGCCACCAGTGAAAGACAGGGGCGATATGAAAAACTGTTTTTT.

The chain recombines TRBV18 with TRBJ1-2; D may be TRBD1 (6 bases). Trimming removed 6 bases at V and 7 bases at J, with 24 bases between. This CDR3 spans 16 amino acids. Germline values: CDR1 KGHSH, CDR2 LQKENI. Here the CDR3 DNA reads TGTGCCAGCTCTCGTAACCCGGACGGCGTAGGGGGTGGCTACACCTTC. Translated, it gives CASSRNPDGVGGGYTF. Full variable domain (missing parts from reference TRBV18 and TRBJ1-2): NAGVMQNPRHLVRRRGQEARLRCSPMKGHSHVYWYRQLPEEGLKFMVYLQKENIIDESGMPKERFSAEFPKEGPSILRIQQVVRGDSAAYFCASSRNPDGVGGGYTFGSGTRLTVV.

The V gene is TRBV19, the J gene TRBJ2-1; 7 bases agree with TRBD1. This CDR3 spans 15 amino acids. The germline V gene has CDR1 LNHDA and CDR2 SQIVND (reference sequence). Losses at the gene ends were 2 bases for V and 4 bases for J; bases not matched to a gene: 5. The CDR3 reads CASSISDREYNEQFF. The CDR3 nucleotides read TGTGCCAGTAGTATAAGCGACAGGGAATACAATGAGCAGTTCTTC.

This clone has at least ten counts. This chain connects TRBV6-5 to TRBJ2-2; perhaps TRBD1 as D (5 bases). In germline, CDR1 is MNHEY, CDR2 SVGAGI. Trimming removed 6 bases from V and 6 bases from J, with 14 bases in between. This CDR3 has 14 residues. Here the CDR3 DNA reads TGTGCCAGCAGCGACCGCAGGGCCGCCGGGGAGCTGTTTTTT. It codes for CASSDRRAAGELFF.

DNA of the CDR3: TGCGCCAGCAGTCGGGCGGCGGATTCTTATTACGAGCAGTACTTC. This gives the protein CASSRAADSYYEQYF. The V call is TRBV4-1, the J call TRBJ2-7; D not certain. Germline V gives CDR1 MGHRA, CDR2 YSYEKL. V was pared by 6 bases and J by 4 bases, with 19 bases between. CDR3 length: 15 amino acids.

The CDR3 spells CASSVQGGYGYTF. The CDR3, as DNA: TGTGCCAGCAGCGTTCAGGGCGGTTATGGCTACACCTTC. The chain employs TRBV28 and TRBJ1-2, with D perhaps TRBD1 (5 bases). Germline V gives CDR1 MDHEN, CDR2 SYDVKM. There are 13 residues in the CDR3. With 6 bases removed from V and 5 bases from J, the gap between germline ends came to 13 bases.

This clone was detected a few times. The CDR3: CASSDGTGTGELFF. The CDR3 nucleotides read TGTGCCAGCAGTGACGGGACAGGGACCGGGGAGCTGTTTTTT. The genes are TRBV6-4 and TRBJ2-2; 9 bases agree with TRBD1. There are 14 residues in the CDR3. The junction had 0 bases not matched to a gene; V was cut back by 2 bases and J by 5 bases. Germline assignment: CDR1 MRHNA and CDR2 SNTAGT.

The chain employs TRBV25-1 and TRBJ2-5, with TRBD1 matching 8 bases. V dropped 6 bases and J dropped 5; count of bases not matched to a gene: 8. Germline V gives CDR1 MGHDK, CDR2 SYGVNS. The CDR3 is 14 amino acids. The CDR3 spells CASSGTGFWETQYF. For the CDR3, the DNA is TGTGCCAGCAGCGGGACAGGTTTTTGGGAGACCCAGTACTTC. Drawing the rest from reference TRBV25-1 and TRBJ2-5, the complete variable domain is EADIYQTPRYLVIGTGKKITLECSQTMGHDKMYWYQQDPGMELHLIHYSYGVNSTEKGDLSSESTVSRIRTEHFPLTLESARPSHTSQYLCASSGTGFWETQYFGPGTRLLVL.

The chain uses TRBV7-9 and TRBJ1-2; TRBD1 might be the D (5 bases). The germline CDR1 and CDR2 sequences are SEHNR and FQNEAQ (reference sequence). Trimming took off 1 base at V and 8 bases at J, with 14 bases between the two ends. The CDR3 extends over 14 amino acids. CDR3 sequence (DNA): TGTGCCAGCAGCTTAGGGGGCGGGGAACGCGGCTACACCTTC. This sequence encodes CASSLGGGERGYTF.

The chain links TRBV13 to TRBJ1-3; D might be TRBD1 (6 bases). From germline, CDR1 is PRHDT and CDR2 FYEKMQ (reference sequence). The CDR3 has 14 residues. Trimming stripped 2 bases from V and 4 bases from J, with 9 bases between. Here the CDR3 DNA reads TGTGCCAGCAGCTTAAGGACAGCCGGAAACACCATATATTTT. It yields the protein CASSLRTAGNTIYF.

V gene TRBV11-2 combines with J gene TRBJ2-7, with D unclear. V gave up 8 bases and J gave up 1 base, with 12 bases separating them. Germline V gives CDR1 SGHAT, CDR2 FQNNGV. The CDR3 covers 13 residues. In nucleotides, the CDR3 is TGTGCCAGCGTCTCGACGGGTTCCTACGAGCAGTACTTC. Translating gives CASVSTGSYEQYF.

The chain links TRBV7-9 to TRBJ2-3; the D is unclear. CDR1 and CDR2 from the germline V gene are SEHNR and FQNEAQ (reference sequence). V was pared by 3 bases and J by 0 bases, with 7 bases between. This CDR3 is 14 amino acids long. CDR3 nucleotides: TGTGCCAGCAGCTTTATGGTGAGCACAGATACGCAGTATTTT. The encoded protein is CASSFMVSTDTQYF.

The chain recombines TRBV7-9 with TRBJ2-7; D gene ambiguous. CDR3 length: 12 amino acids. The V gene lost 1 base and the J gene lost 0 bases, with 1 base spanning the gap. Germline CDR1 is SEHNR and CDR2 is FQNEAQ (reference sequence). The CDR3 coding sequence is TGTGCCAGCAGCTTAGGCTCCTACGAGCAGTACTTC. It yields the protein CASSLGSYEQYF.

The J gene is TRBJ2-1, the V gene TRBV29-1; TRBD1 aligns across 7 bases. Germline V lookup: CDR1 SQVTM, CDR2 ANQGSEA. The CDR3 runs 15 residues. The J segment lost 5 bases and the V segment lost 6 bases, leaving 13 bases of the junction unmatched. The CDR3 nucleotides are TGCAGCGTGACCCACCCTCGTCAGGGGGACAATGAGCAGTTCTTC. Protein: CSVTHPRQGDNEQFF.

The J gene is TRBJ2-3, the V gene TRBV11-2, with D perhaps matching TRBD1 (6 bases). Germline V lookup: CDR1 SGHAT, CDR2 FQNNGV. Trimming cost V 2 bases and J 2 bases, with 8 bases left between them. This CDR3 has 14 residues. This chain's CDR3 is CASSLRGTTDTQYF. In DNA form, the CDR3 reads TGTGCCAGCAGCTTAAGGGGGACCACAGATACGCAGTATTTT.

This chain uses TRBV29-1 with TRBJ2-1; no definite D call. The CDR3 is 11 residues long. The germline V gene encodes CDR1 SQVTM and CDR2 ANQGSEA. The germline V and J ends were trimmed by 3 bases and 2 bases, with 2 bases remaining between them. CDR3 in amino acids: CSVDTYNEQFF. As DNA, the CDR3 is TGCAGCGTTGACACCTACAATGAGCAGTTCTTC.

In its sample, this clone was seen a few times. This sequence joins TRBV11-2 and TRBJ1-6; 9 positions agree with TRBD1. V dropped 2 bases and J dropped 7; count of bases not matched to a gene: 3. This CDR3 comprises 15 residues. Germline V gene data show CDR1 as SGHAT and CDR2 as FQNNGV. CDR3 amino acids: CASSLLGQGNSPLHF. The CDR3 bases are TGTGCCAGCAGCTTATTAGGACAGGGGAATTCACCCCTCCACTTT.

The J gene is TRBJ1-2, the V gene TRBV2; D is possibly TRBD1 (5 bases). Trimming took off 10 bases at V and 6 bases at J, with 21 bases between the two ends. The CDR3 covers 14 residues. Germline CDR1 is SNHLY and CDR2 is FYNNEI. This chain's CDR3 is CATPLRQGADGYTF. CDR3 bases: TGTGCCACCCCCCTTAGGCAGGGAGCAGATGGCTACACCTTC. The variable domain in full, with the rest retrieved from reference TRBV2 and TRBJ1-2, is EPEVTQTPSHQVTQMGQEVILRCVPISNHLYFYWYRQILGQKVEFLVSFYNNEISEKSEIFDDQFSVERPDGSNFTLKIRSTKLEDSAMYFCATPLRQGADGYTFGSGTRLTVV.

This clone showed up just once. V gene TRBV30 combines with J gene TRBJ1-1; D is undetermined. The CDR3 is made up of 13 amino acids. V lost 2 bases and J lost 1, with 8 bases in between. Germline V gene lookup returns CDR1 GTSNPN and CDR2 SVGIG (reference sequence). The CDR3 coding sequence is TGTGCCTGGAGTCTACATACGAACACTGAAGCTTTCTTT. Residues: CAWSLHTNTEAFF.

The chain has TRBV29-1 and TRBJ1-2; no clear D gene. Per germline, CDR1 SQVTM and CDR2 ANQGSEA. With 6 bases removed from V and 14 bases from J, the gap between germline ends came to 25 bases. The CDR3 length is 13 residues. The CDR3 bases are TGCAGCGTAGAACCTAATGATGCCCGGACGCCGACCTTC. Translation: CSVEPNDARTPTF.

The V and J genes are TRBV5-4 and TRBJ2-1; TRBD1 might be the D (5 bases). Trimming removed 4 bases at V and 4 bases at J, with 21 bases between. Germline V gene lookup returns CDR1 SGHNT and CDR2 YYREEE (reference sequence). CDR3 length: 17 residues. The CDR3 loop reads CASSRSHGAGPYNEQFF. In DNA, the CDR3 is TGTGCCAGCAGCAGGAGCCATGGGGCAGGGCCTTACAATGAGCAGTTCTTC.

The chain employs TRBV5-1 and TRBJ1-1, with 7 bases identical to TRBD1. This CDR3 is 14 amino acids long. The germline gives CDR1 SGHRS, CDR2 YFSETQ. The V segment lost 2 bases and the J segment 1 base; nucleotides outside the gene matches: 2. The DNA of the CDR3 is TGCGCCAGCAGCTTACAGGGGCGGAACACTGAAGCTTTCTTT. Protein sequence: CASSLQGRNTEAFF.